Below, 21 T cell receptor beta chains from the same sample are listed, as sequenced in a study of T cells in tumors after PD-1 blockade. The data were produced by immunoSEQ multiplex PCR, yet TCRdb's version contains in-frame clones alone and is incomplete. The sample includes 15,000 to 20,000 clones, roughly 80% of them seen just once. The sequenced sample was PBMCs, obtained after anti-PD-1 therapy. The source of these receptors is a human donor with advanced basal cell or squamous cell carcinoma (not recorded which).

This clone was seen only a few times. The CDR3 sequence: CASSQDPGRGNEQFF. The CDR3 DNA sequence: TGTGCCAGCAGCCAAGATCCGGGGAGGGGAAATGAGCAGTTCTTC. The J gene is TRBJ2-1, the V gene TRBV4-2, with 7 bases identical to TRBD2. The germline V gene encodes CDR1 LGHNA and CDR2 YNFKEQ. With 0 bases clipped from V and 7 bases from J, the junction kept 6 bases outside the gene matches. CDR3 length: 15 residues.

The chain employs TRBV14 and TRBJ1-1; D is possibly TRBD1 (5 bases). Trimming removed 4 bases from V and 6 bases from J, with 18 bases in between. CDR3 size: 15 residues. The V gene's germline CDR1 is SGHDN and CDR2 FVKESK. CDR3 nucleotide sequence: TGTGCCAGCAGCCCTCTTCGGGGCGGTGGGGCTGAAGCTTTCTTT. It yields the protein CASSPLRGGGAEAFF.

V and J are TRBV29-1 and TRBJ1-1; possible D gene TRBD1, 5 bases. There are 11 residues in the CDR3. The germline CDR1 and CDR2 sequences are SQVTM and ANQGSEA. The V end lost 7 bases, the J end lost 10 bases, and 16 bases lay between the germline ends. As DNA, the CDR3 is TGCAGCGCCAAGCGGGGGATGGTAGCTTTCTTT. It translates to CSAKRGMVAFF.

The gene calls are TRBV5-4 and TRBJ1-3; D is ambiguous. V lost 9 bases and J 0 bases, leaving 16 bases between the germline ends. The CDR3 spans 15 residues. Germline V gene data show CDR1 as SGHNT and CDR2 as YYREEE (reference sequence). CDR3 nucleotides: TGTGCCACACAAGGTCGGACGCTCTCTGGAAACACCATATATTTT. Protein sequence: CATQGRTLSGNTIYF.

Note on this clone: This may be a read error: a much more frequent sequence differs by one nucleotide. The chain employs TRBV10-3 and TRBJ2-1, with TRBD2 matching 13 bases. Germline V gene data show CDR1 as ENHRY and CDR2 as SYGVKD. The CDR3 has 17 residues. CDR3 loop: CAILRTSGSLSYNKQFF. The CDR3 bases are TGTGCCATCTTACGGACTAGCGGGAGTCTTTCCTACAATAAGCAGTTCTTC.

The chain links TRBV19 to TRBJ2-7; TRBD1 might be the D (6 bases). Trimming took off 6 bases at V and 0 bases at J, with 9 bases between the two ends. Germline-derived CDR1 and CDR2 are LNHDA and SQIVND (reference sequence). The CDR3 covers 13 residues. This CDR3 reads CASSRQVSYEQYF. The DNA for the CDR3 is TGTGCCAGTAGCCGACAGGTCTCCTACGAGCAGTACTTC.

V usage is TRBV11-1 and J usage is TRBJ2-6; no clear D. V lost 8 bases to trimming and J lost 0 bases, with 5 bases between them. The CDR3 has 13 residues. Per germline, CDR1 SGHAT and CDR2 FQDESV (reference sequence). The CDR3 DNA sequence: TGTGCCAGCGGGGTCTCTGGGGCCAACGTCCTGACTTTC. Encoded protein: CASGVSGANVLTF.

This chain joins TRBV7-2 and TRBJ1-4, with 10 bases lining up with TRBD1. CDR1 and CDR2 (germline): SGHTA, FQGNSA. After removal of 5 bases from V and 7 bases from J, the junction contained 4 bases not matched to a gene. The CDR3 length is 14 residues. This CDR3 reads CASSRDRGFEKLFF. The CDR3, as DNA: TGTGCCAGCAGCAGGGACAGGGGTTTTGAAAAACTGTTTTTT. Full variable domain (remainder filled in from reference TRBV7-2 and TRBJ1-4): GAGVSQSPSNKVTEKGKDVELRCDPISGHTALYWYRQSLGQGLEFLIYFQGNSAPDKSGLPSDRFSAERTGGSVSTLTIQRTQQEDSAVYLCASSRDRGFEKLFFGSGTQLSVL.

The rearrangement links TRBV11-3 to TRBJ2-7, with D tentatively TRBD1 (5 bases). The V end lost 0 bases, the J end lost 0 bases, and 12 bases lay between the germline ends. The germline V gene encodes CDR1 SGHNT and CDR2 YENEEA. The CDR3 covers 16 residues. The CDR3 DNA sequence: TGTGCCAGCAGCTTAGATTGGGGCATGAACTCCTACGAGCAGTACTTC. Amino acid sequence: CASSLDWGMNSYEQYF.

This clone has a handful of counts. J is TRBJ2-7 and V is TRBV18; unclear D gene. In germline, CDR1 is KGHSH, CDR2 LQKENI. The CDR3 has 12 residues. Trimming stripped 1 base from V and 2 bases from J, with 3 bases between. In DNA form, the CDR3 reads TGTGCCAGCTCACCACGGGCCTACGAGCAGTACTTC. This gives the protein CASSPRAYEQYF.

The CDR3 region has the DNA TGTGCCAGCAGCCTCCCATTATCGGGTCTTATAATGAATCAGCCCCAGCATTTT. The encoded protein is CASSLPLSGLIMNQPQHF. The rearrangement uses TRBV7-3 and TRBJ1-5, with D unresolved. Trimming took 5 bases from V and 4 from J, leaving 24 bases between them. The length of the CDR3 is 18 residues. Germline loops: CDR1 SGHTA, CDR2 FQGTGA.

V and J are TRBV2 and TRBJ2-7; D not certain. Trimming took off 7 bases at V and 0 bases at J, with 7 bases between the two ends. The CDR3 spans 12 residues. Germline CDR1 and CDR2: SNHLY and FYNNEI. The CDR3 loop is CASTQDSYEQYF. The CDR3 DNA is TGTGCCAGCACCCAGGACTCCTACGAGCAGTACTTC.

The chain links TRBV15 to TRBJ2-2; D possibly corresponds to TRBD1 (5 bases). With 6 bases removed from V and 1 base from J, the gap between germline ends came to 6 bases. The CDR3 runs 13 residues. The germline gives CDR1 LNHNV, CDR2 YYDKDF (reference sequence). The CDR3 region is CATRTENTGELFF. The CDR3 DNA is TGTGCCACCAGGACAGAGAACACCGGGGAGCTGTTTTTT.

This rearrangement joins TRBV7-6 to TRBJ2-3, with TRBD2 as a possible D gene (6 bases). The germline V and J ends were trimmed by 1 base and 3 bases, with 14 bases remaining between them. This CDR3 has 16 residues. CDR1 and CDR2 (germline): SGHVS, FNYEAQ. The CDR3, as DNA: TGTGCCAGCAGCTTAGTAATGGGGGGTGGTACAGATACGCAGTATTTT. This encodes CASSLVMGGGTDTQYF. The full variable domain, rest sourced from reference TRBV7-6 and TRBJ2-3, is GAGVSQSPRYKVTKRGQDVALRCDPISGHVSLYWYRQALGQGPEFLTYFNYEAQQDKSGLPNDRFSAERPEGSISTLTIQRTEQRDSAMYRCASSLVMGGGTDTQYFGPGTRLTVL.

The J gene is TRBJ1-6, the V gene TRBV6-5; tentative D call: TRBD1 (6 bases). Germline assignment: CDR1 MNHEY and CDR2 SVGAGI. Trimming pared 8 bases from V and 4 bases from J, leaving 12 bases between. This CDR3 contains 14 residues. CDR3 region: CASGRGEYNSPLHF. CDR3 bases: TGTGCCAGCGGTAGGGGGGAATATAATTCACCCCTCCACTTT.

The chain is built from TRBV4-1 and TRBJ1-1; perhaps TRBD1 as D (5 bases). Looked up from germline, CDR1 is MGHRA and CDR2 is YSYEKL. The V end was cut by 2 bases, the J end by 3 bases, with 13 bases between. CDR3 length equals 15 residues. This chain's CDR3 is CASSQRTREYTEAFF. The CDR3 nucleotides read TGCGCCAGCAGCCAAAGAACCAGGGAATACACTGAAGCTTTCTTT.

In this sample, this clone turned up once. The chain joins TRBV4-1 to TRBJ2-2; the D gene is possibly TRBD1 (6 bases). The V gene's germline CDR1 is MGHRA and CDR2 YSYEKL. Deletions cut 1 base from V and 4 bases from J, with 10 bases between. The CDR3 consists of 15 residues. This chain's CDR3 is CASSQAGVGTGELFF. The CDR3 bases are TGCGCCAGCAGCCAAGCAGGGGTGGGCACCGGGGAGCTGTTTTTT.

J is TRBJ2-1 and V is TRBV19; D remains unclear. The length of the CDR3 is 13 residues. Germline V lookup: CDR1 LNHDA, CDR2 SQIVND (reference sequence). Trimming removed 2 bases from V and 9 bases from J, with 11 bases in between. The CDR3 nucleotides read TGTGCCAGTAGTATATATGGGTCGGGTGAGCAGTTCTTC. Translated, it gives CASSIYGSGEQFF.

This chain uses TRBV7-6 with TRBJ2-7, with 9 bases aligning to TRBD2. Germline assignment: CDR1 SGHVS and CDR2 FNYEAQ. This CDR3 comprises 19 residues. J was trimmed by 3 bases and V by 2 bases; bases with no gene match: 17. CDR3 bases: TGTGCCAGCAGCTTAAAGGGGGCTAGCGGGACTTCCTTTGTCTACGAGCAGTACTTC. Residues: CASSLKGASGTSFVYEQYF.

The chain carries TRBV6-6 and TRBJ1-1; tentative D call: TRBD1 (6 bases). Germline lookup yields CDR1 MNHNY and CDR2 SVGAGI (reference sequence). The CDR3 sequence is 12 residues long. V lost 6 bases and J lost 7, with 12 bases in between. Here the CDR3 reads CASRATGSEAFF. DNA of the CDR3: TGTGCCAGCAGAGCGACAGGAAGTGAAGCTTTCTTT.

This chain joins TRBV7-8 and TRBJ2-3; TRBD2 agrees at 8 bases. V lost 4 bases to trimming and J lost 1 base; unmatched junction nucleotides: 16. Germline V gene data show CDR1 as SGHVS and CDR2 as FQNEAQ. This CDR3 region has 19 residues. The CDR3 here is CASSSSNAASGLGTDTQYF. The CDR3 DNA reads TGTGCCAGCAGCTCTAGCAATGCGGCTAGCGGGTTGGGCACAGATACGCAGTATTTT.